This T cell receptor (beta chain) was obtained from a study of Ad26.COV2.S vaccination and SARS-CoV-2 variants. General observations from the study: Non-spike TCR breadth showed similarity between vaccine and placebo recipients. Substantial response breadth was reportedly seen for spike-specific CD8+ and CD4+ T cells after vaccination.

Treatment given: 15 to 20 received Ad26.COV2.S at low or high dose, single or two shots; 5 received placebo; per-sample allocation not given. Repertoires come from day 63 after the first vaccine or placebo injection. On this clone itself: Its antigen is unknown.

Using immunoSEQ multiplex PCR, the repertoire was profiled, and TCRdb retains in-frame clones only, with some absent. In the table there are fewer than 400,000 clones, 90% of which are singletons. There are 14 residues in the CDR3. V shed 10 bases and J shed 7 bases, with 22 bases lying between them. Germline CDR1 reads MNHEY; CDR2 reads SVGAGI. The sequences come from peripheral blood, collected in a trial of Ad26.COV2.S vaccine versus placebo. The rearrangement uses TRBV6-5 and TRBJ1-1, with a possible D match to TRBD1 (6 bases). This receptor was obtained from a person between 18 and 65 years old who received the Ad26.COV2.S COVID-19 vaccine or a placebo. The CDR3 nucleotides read TGTGCCAACCAAAACCAGGGGCTTGGGGGTGAAGCTTTCTTT. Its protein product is CANQNQGLGGEAFF.